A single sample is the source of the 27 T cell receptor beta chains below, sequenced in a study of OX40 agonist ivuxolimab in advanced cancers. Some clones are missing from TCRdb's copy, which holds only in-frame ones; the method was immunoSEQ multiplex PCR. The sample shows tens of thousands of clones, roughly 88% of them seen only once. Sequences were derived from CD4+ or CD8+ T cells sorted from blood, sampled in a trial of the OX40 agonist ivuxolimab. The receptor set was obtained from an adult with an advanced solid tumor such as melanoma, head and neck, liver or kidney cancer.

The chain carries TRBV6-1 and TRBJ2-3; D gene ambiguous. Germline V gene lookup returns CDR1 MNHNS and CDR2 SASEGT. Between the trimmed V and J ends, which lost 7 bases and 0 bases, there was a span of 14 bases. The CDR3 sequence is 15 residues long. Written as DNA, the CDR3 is TGTGCCAGCAACCTCCCAAACCTTAGCACAGATACGCAGTATTTT. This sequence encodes CASNLPNLSTDTQYF.

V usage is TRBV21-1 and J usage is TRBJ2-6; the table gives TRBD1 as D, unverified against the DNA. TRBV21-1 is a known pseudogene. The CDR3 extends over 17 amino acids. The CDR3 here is CASSLSRGLGGANVLTF. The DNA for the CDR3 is TGTGCCAGCAGTTTGAGCAGGGGGCTTGGTGGGGCCAACGTCCTGACTTTC.

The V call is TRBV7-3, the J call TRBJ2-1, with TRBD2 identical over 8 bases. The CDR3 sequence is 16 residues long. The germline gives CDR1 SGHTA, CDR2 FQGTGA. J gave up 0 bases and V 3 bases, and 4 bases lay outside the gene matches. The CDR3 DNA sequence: TGTGCCAGCAGCTTGACTAGCGATAGCTCCTACAATGAGCAGTTCTTC. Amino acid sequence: CASSLTSDSSYNEQFF.

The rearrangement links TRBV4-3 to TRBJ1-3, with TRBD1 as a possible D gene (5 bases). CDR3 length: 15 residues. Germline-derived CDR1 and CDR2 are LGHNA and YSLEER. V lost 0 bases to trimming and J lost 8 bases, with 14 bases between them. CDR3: CASSQDSGGRDTIYF. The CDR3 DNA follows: TGCGCCAGCAGCCAAGATTCGGGGGGGAGGGACACCATATATTTT.

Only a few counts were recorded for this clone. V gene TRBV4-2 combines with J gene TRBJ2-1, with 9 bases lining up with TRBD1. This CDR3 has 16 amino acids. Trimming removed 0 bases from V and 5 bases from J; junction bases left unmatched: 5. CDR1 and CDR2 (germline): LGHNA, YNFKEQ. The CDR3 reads CASSQELGQGDNEQFF. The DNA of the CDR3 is TGTGCCAGCAGCCAAGAATTGGGACAGGGCGACAATGAGCAGTTCTTC.

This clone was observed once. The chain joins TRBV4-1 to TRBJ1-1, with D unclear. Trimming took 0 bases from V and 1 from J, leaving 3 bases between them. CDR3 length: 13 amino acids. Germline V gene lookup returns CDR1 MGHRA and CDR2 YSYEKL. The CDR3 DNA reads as TGCGCCAGCAGCCAAGATTCGAACACTGAAGCTTTCTTT. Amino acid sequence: CASSQDSNTEAFF.

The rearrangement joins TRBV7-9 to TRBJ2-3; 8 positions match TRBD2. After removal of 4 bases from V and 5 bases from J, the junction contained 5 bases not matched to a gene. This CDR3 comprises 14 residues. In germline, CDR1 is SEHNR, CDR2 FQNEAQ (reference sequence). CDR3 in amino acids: CASSSGTRGDTQYF. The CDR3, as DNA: TGTGCCAGCAGCTCCGGGACTAGGGGAGATACGCAGTATTTT.

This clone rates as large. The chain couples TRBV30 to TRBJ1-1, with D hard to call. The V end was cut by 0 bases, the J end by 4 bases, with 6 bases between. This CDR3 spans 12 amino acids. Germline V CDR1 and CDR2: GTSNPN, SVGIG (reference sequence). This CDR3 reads CAWSVRLTEAFF. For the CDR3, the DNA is TGTGCCTGGAGTGTACGGCTCACTGAAGCTTTCTTT. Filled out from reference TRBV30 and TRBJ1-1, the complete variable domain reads SQTIHQWPATLVQPVGSPLSLECTVEGTSNPNLYWYRQAAGRGLQLLFYSVGIGQISSEVPQNLSASRPQDRQFILSSKKLLLSDSGFYLCAWSVRLTEAFFGQGTRLTVV.

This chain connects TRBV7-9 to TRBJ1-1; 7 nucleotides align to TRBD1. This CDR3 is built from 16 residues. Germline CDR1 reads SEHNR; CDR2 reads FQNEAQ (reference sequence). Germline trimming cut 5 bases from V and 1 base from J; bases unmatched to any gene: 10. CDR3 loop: CASSPPGGTANTEAFF. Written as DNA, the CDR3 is TGTGCCAGCAGCCCACCAGGGGGGACGGCGAACACTGAAGCTTTCTTT.

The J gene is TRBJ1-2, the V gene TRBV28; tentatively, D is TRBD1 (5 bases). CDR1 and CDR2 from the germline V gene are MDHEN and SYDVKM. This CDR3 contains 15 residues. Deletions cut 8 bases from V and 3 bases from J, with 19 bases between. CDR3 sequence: CASVQYGQGHYGYTF. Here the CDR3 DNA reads TGTGCCAGCGTCCAGTACGGGCAGGGCCACTATGGCTACACCTTC.

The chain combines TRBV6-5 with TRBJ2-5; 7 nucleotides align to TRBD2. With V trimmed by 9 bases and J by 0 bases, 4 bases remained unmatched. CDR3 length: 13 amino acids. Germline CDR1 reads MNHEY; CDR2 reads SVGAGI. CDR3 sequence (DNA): TGTGCCAGTTATAGCGGGTACCAAGAGACCCAGTACTTC. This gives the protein CASYSGYQETQYF.

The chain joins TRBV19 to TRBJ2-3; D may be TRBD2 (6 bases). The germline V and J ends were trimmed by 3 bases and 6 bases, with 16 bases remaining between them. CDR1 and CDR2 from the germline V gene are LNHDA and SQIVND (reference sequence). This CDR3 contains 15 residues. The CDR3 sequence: CASSMGGLPQDTQYF. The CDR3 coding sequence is TGTGCCAGTAGTATGGGAGGTCTCCCTCAGGATACGCAGTATTTT.

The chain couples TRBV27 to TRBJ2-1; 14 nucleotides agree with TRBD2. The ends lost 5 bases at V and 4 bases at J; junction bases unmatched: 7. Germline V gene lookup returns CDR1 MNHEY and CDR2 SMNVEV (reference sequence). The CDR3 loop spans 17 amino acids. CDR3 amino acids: CASSPIGLAGGYNEQFF. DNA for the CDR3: TGTGCCAGCAGTCCAATAGGACTAGCGGGGGGTTACAATGAGCAGTTCTTC.

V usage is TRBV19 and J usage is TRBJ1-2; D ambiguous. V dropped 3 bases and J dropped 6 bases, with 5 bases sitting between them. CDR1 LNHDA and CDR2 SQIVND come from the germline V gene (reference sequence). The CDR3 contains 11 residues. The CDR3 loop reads CASSIEDGYTF. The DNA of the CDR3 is TGTGCCAGTAGTATTGAGGATGGCTACACCTTC.

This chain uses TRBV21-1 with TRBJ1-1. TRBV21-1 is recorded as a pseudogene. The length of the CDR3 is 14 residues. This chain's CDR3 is CASDAEGLNTEAFF. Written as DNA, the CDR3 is TGTGCCAGCGACGCCGAGGGTTTGAACACTGAAGCTTTCTTT.

Written as DNA, the CDR3 is TGCAGCGTTGAAATCCTAGCGGGGGCGAGCTCCTACAATGAGCAGTTCTTC. It yields the protein CSVEILAGASSYNEQFF. The V gene is TRBV29-1, the J gene TRBJ2-1, with 10 bases that match TRBD2. J lost 0 bases, V lost 2 bases, and 7 bases had no gene match. This CDR3 is built from 17 residues. Germline assignment: CDR1 SQVTM and CDR2 ANQGSEA.

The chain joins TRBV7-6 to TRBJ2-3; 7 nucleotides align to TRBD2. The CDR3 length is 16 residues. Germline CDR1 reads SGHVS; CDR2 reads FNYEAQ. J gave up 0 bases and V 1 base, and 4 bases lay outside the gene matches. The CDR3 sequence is CASSLETGLSTDTQYF. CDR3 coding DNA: TGTGCCAGCAGCTTAGAGACGGGACTAAGCACAGATACGCAGTATTTT.

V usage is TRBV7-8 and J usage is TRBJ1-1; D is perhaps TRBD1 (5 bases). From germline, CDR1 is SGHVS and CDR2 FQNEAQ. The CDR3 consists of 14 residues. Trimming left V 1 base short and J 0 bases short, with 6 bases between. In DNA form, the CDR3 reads TGTGCCAGCAGCTTAGAGGGGTTGAACACTGAAGCTTTCTTT. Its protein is CASSLEGLNTEAFF. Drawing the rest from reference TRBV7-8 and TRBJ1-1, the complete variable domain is GAGVSQSPRYKVAKRGQDVALRCDPISGHVSLFWYQQALGQGPEFLTYFQNEAQLDKSGLPSDRFFAERPEGSVSTLKIQRTQQEDSAVYLCASSLEGLNTEAFFGQGTRLTVV.

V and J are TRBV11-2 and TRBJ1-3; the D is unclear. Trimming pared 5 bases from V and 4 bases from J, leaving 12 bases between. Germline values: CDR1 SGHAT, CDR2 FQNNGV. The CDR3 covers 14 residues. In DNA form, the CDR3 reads TGTGCCAGCAGCCACGTAGGTTCCGGAAACACCATATATTTT. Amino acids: CASSHVGSGNTIYF.

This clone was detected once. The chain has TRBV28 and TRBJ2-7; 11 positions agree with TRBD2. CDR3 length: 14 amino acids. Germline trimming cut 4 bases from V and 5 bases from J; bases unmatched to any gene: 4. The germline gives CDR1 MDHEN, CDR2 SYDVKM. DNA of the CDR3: TGTGCCAGCAGTTATAGCGGGGGGGACGACGAGCAGTACGTC. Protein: CASSYSGGDDEQYV.

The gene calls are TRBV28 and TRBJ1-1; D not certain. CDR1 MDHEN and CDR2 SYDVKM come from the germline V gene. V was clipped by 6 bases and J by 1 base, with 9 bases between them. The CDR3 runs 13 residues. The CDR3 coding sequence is TGTGCCAGCAGACGCGCCAGGAACACTGAAGCTTTCTTT. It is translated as CASRRARNTEAFF.

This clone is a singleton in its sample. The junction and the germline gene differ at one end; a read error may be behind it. The CDR3 region is CVSSQAGDTQYF. The CDR3 DNA follows: TGCGTCAGCAGCCAAGCGGGAGATACGCAGTATTTT. J is TRBJ2-3 and V is TRBV4-1; D is possibly TRBD2 (6 bases). CDR3 length equals 12 residues. Germline lookup yields CDR1 MGHRA and CDR2 YSYEKL.

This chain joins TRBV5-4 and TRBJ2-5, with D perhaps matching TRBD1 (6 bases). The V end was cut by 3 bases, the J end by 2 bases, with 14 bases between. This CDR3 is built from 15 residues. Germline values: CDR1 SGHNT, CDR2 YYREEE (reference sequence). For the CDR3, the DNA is TGTGCCAGCAGCTCGGCAGGGGCCGCTCAAGAGACCCAGTACTTC. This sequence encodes CASSSAGAAQETQYF.

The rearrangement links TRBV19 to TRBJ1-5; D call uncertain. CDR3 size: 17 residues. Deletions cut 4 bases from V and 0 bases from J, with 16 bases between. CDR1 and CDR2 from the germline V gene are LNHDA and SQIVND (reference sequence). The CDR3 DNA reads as TGTGCCAGTAGTAAGGAGGACCTCCGGCTTAGCAATCAGCCCCAGCATTTT. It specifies CASSKEDLRLSNQPQHF.

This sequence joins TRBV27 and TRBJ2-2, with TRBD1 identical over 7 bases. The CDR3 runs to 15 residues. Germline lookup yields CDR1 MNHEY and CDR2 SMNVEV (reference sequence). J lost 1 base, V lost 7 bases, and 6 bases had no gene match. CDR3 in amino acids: CASKVGQLNTGELFF. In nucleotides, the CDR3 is TGTGCCAGCAAGGTGGGACAGCTGAACACCGGGGAGCTGTTTTTT.

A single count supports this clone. The CDR3 protein is CASSFSGGPIDTQYF. The CDR3 nucleotides read TGTGCCAGCAGCTTTTCGGGGGGGCCCATAGATACGCAGTATTTT. The chain recombines TRBV7-6 with TRBJ2-3; 8 nucleotides match TRBD2. With 3 bases clipped from V and 5 bases from J, the junction kept 7 bases outside the gene matches. There are 15 residues in the CDR3. Germline CDR1 reads SGHVS; CDR2 reads FNYEAQ.

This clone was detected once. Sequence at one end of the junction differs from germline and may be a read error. CDR3 bases: TGTGCCAGCAGCTTAATAGGAGGGCCAGAGGCCCAGTACTTC. Encoded protein: CASSLIGGPEAQYF. V usage is TRBV7-9 and J usage is TRBJ2-5; D is possibly TRBD2 (6 bases). CDR1 and CDR2 from the germline V gene are SEHNR and FQNEAQ (reference sequence). The CDR3 runs 14 residues.